Listed here are 24 T cell receptor beta chains from one sample, sequenced in a study of Graves' ophthalmopathy and Graves' hyperthyroidism. The study amplified TCR beta CDR3 regions using RNA transcripts. Second-round multiplex PCR came after first-round RT-PCR with HTBI primers. MiXCR, run by TCRdb on the multiplex PCR reads, gives a single entry per CDR3 protein. The sample includes 400,000 or so distinct CDR3 sequences, about 15% seen only once; the top ten take roughly 2.3%. What was sequenced was peripheral blood. These receptors originate from an adult woman with stable Graves' hyperthyroidism.

As concerns this clonotype: A much larger clone is a single base away; this may be a read error. Because it lacks the conserved phenylalanine or tryptophan at the end, this CDR3 is likely a read error. The chain joins TRBV28 to TRBJ2-2, with 10 nucleotides matching TRBD2. Germline trimming cut 3 bases from V and 9 bases from J; bases unmatched to any gene: 4. The germline V gene encodes CDR1 MDHEN and CDR2 SYDVKM. This CDR3 is built from 14 residues. CDR3 protein: CASSLIAGGRELFL. CDR3 bases: TGTGCCAGCAGTTTGATAGCGGGAGGCCGGGAGCTGTTTTTG.

The table lists this clonotype with many counts. The genes are TRBV20-1 and TRBJ2-5; weak D call: TRBD2 (6 bases). Germline loops: CDR1 DFQATT, CDR2 SNEGSKA (reference sequence). V dropped 0 bases and J dropped 5 bases, with 10 bases sitting between them. The CDR3 runs to 13 residues. The CDR3 loop reads CSAREVGRETQYF. The CDR3 DNA follows: TGCAGTGCTAGAGAAGTAGGGAGGGAGACCCAGTACTTC.

This clonotype was detected many times. The chain carries TRBV6-1 and TRBJ1-3; perhaps TRBD1 as D (5 bases). The length of the CDR3 is 14 residues. Germline assignment: CDR1 MNHNS and CDR2 SASEGT. The V gene lost 2 bases and the J gene lost 4 bases, with 9 bases spanning the gap. CDR3 amino acids: CASSEYGGGNTIYF. The DNA for the CDR3 is TGTGCCAGCAGTGAATATGGGGGAGGAAACACCATATATTTT.

This clonotype has a count of ten or more. J is TRBJ2-4 and V is TRBV10-1, with 12 bases matching TRBD2. This CDR3 is built from 18 residues. V shed 5 bases and J 0 bases; nucleotides not matched to a gene: 8. CDR1 WNHNN and CDR2 SYGVQD come from the germline V gene (reference sequence). The CDR3 nucleotides read TGCGCCAGCAGTCGACTAGCGGGAGAGATACTAGCCAAAAACATTCAGTACTTC. Translation: CASSRLAGEILAKNIQYF.

Ten or more counts support this clonotype. V and J are TRBV20-1 and TRBJ2-7, with D unresolved. The CDR3 loop spans 10 amino acids. The germline V and J ends were trimmed by 3 bases and 10 bases, with 10 bases remaining between them. CDR1 is DFQATT and CDR2 is SNEGSKA in the germline V gene (reference sequence). The CDR3 region is CSASDRNQYF. CDR3 nucleotide sequence: TGCAGTGCTAGCGACCGCAATCAGTACTTC.

This clonotype was observed at least ten times. The chain couples TRBV12-3 or TRBV12-4 to TRBJ2-7, with D tentatively TRBD1 or TRBD2 (5 bases each). This CDR3 region has 13 residues. Trimming stripped 6 bases from V and 6 bases from J, with 15 bases between. The CDR3 loop reads CASSQGTDGEQYF. The DNA for the CDR3 is TGTGCCAGCAGCCAAGGGACGGACGGCGAGCAGTACTTC.

The genes are TRBV11-1 and TRBJ2-2, with 11 positions matching TRBD1. The germline V gene encodes CDR1 SGHAT and CDR2 FQDESV (reference sequence). V dropped 5 bases and J dropped 4; count of bases not matched to a gene: 9. This CDR3 has 17 residues. The CDR3 spells CASSTLPGQGVTGELFF. The CDR3 region has the DNA TGTGCCAGCAGCACGTTACCGGGACAGGGGGTCACCGGGGAGCTGTTTTTT.

V usage is TRBV7-2 and J usage is TRBJ2-5; D could derive from TRBD1 or TRBD2 (5 bases each). Germline loops: CDR1 SGHTA, CDR2 FQGNSA. The V end was cut by 1 base, the J end by 1 base, with 19 bases between. The CDR3 runs 18 residues. The CDR3 bases are TGTGCCAGCAGCTTAGTGGCAGAAGGGGCCGGGGTCCAAGAGACCCAGTACTTC. Translated, it gives CASSLVAEGAGVQETQYF.

This clonotype occurred many times. The genes are TRBV5-6 and TRBJ1-1; D not certain. Germline V CDR1 and CDR2: SGHDT, YYEEEE. Trimming stripped 6 bases from V and 1 base from J, with 10 bases between. The CDR3 totals 13 residues. The chain's CDR3 is CASNGGWNTEAFF. For the CDR3, the DNA is TGTGCCAGCAACGGTGGTTGGAACACTGAAGCTTTCTTT.

At least ten counts were recorded for this clonotype. The chain carries TRBV29-1 and TRBJ2-2, with 7 bases lining up with TRBD2. Germline CDR1 SQVTM, CDR2 ANQGSEA. The CDR3 is made up of 12 amino acids. The ends lost 7 bases at V and 2 bases at J; junction bases unmatched: 1. The CDR3 spells CSGEGNTGELFF. Here the CDR3 DNA reads TGCAGCGGGGAGGGAAACACCGGGGAGCTGTTTTTT.

This clonotype was seen repeatedly, ten times or more. This chain links TRBV10-3 with TRBJ1-5; a possible D gene is TRBD1 (5 bases). This CDR3 contains 15 residues. Germline V gene data show CDR1 as ENHRY and CDR2 as SYGVKD. V was shortened by 0 bases and J by 5 bases, with 11 bases between the two germline ends. The CDR3 DNA is TGTGCCATCAGTGAGTCCCAGGGTGTGGATCAGCCCCAGCATTTT. This sequence encodes CAISESQGVDQPQHF.

This chain links TRBV15 with TRBJ2-7; TRBD2 is a possible D gene (6 bases). V was trimmed by 0 bases and J by 2 bases, leaving 17 bases between them. Germline CDR1 reads LNHNV; CDR2 reads YYDKDF (reference sequence). This CDR3 is built from 17 residues. The CDR3 loop reads CATSRDRRLPGAYEQYF. The CDR3 DNA sequence: TGTGCCACCAGCAGAGATCGTAGGCTCCCGGGGGCCTACGAGCAGTACTTC.

Note on this clonotype: A much larger clone sits a single nucleotide away, making a read error possible. This chain links TRBV9 with TRBJ1-1, with a weak D call TRBD1 (6 bases). Germline CDR1 reads SGDLS; CDR2 reads YYNGEE. Trimming shortened V by 4 bases and J by 4 bases, and 11 bases separated the two germline ends. The CDR3 totals 13 residues. CDR3 loop: CASSFGTSTEAFF. In nucleotides, the CDR3 is TGTGCCAGCAGCTTCGGGACAAGCACTGAAGCTTTCTTT. Full variable domain (rest looked up from reference TRBV9 and TRBJ1-1): DSGVTQTPKHLITATGQRVTLRCSPRSGDLSVYWYQQSLDQGLQFLIQYYNGEERAKGNILERFSAQQFPDLHSELNLSSLELGDSALYFCASSFGTSTEAFFGQGTRLTVV.

In this sample, this clonotype turned up many times. The chain is built from TRBV10-3 and TRBJ2-5; 8 nucleotides agree with TRBD1. Germline V gene lookup returns CDR1 ENHRY and CDR2 SYGVKD. Losses at the gene ends were 2 bases for V and 6 bases for J; bases not matched to a gene: 5. The length of the CDR3 is 14 residues. CDR3 loop: CAISELWTGKTQYF. CDR3 in DNA: TGTGCCATCAGTGAGCTCTGGACAGGGAAGACCCAGTACTTC.

This clonotype was counted many times. CDR3 nucleotide sequence: TGTGCCATCCGGGCGGGGGGGTTTGACACCGGGGAGCTGTTTTTT. This translates into CAIRAGGFDTGELFF. The rearrangement joins TRBV10-3 to TRBJ2-2, with TRBD2 identical over 9 bases. Germline V CDR1 and CDR2: ENHRY, SYGVKD. The CDR3 runs 15 residues. The V gene end was trimmed by 8 bases and the J gene end by 3 bases; junction bases not matched to a gene: 7.

The table lists this clonotype with many counts. The chain employs TRBV28 and TRBJ2-2; 10 bases are shared with TRBD1. The CDR3 runs to 17 residues. CDR1 is MDHEN and CDR2 is SYDVKM in the germline V gene. With 6 bases clipped from V and 2 bases from J, the junction kept 9 bases outside the gene matches. The CDR3 DNA follows: TGTGCCAGCAGGGACTCCAGGGACAGGGGAAACACCGGGGAGCTGTTTTTT. This translates into CASRDSRDRGNTGELFF. Using reference TRBV28 and TRBJ2-2 for the parts outside the CDR3, the full variable domain is DVKVTQSSRYLVKRTGEKVFLECVQDMDHENMFWYRQDPGLGLRLIYFSYDVKMKEKGDIPEGYSVSREKKERFSLILESASTNQTSMYLCASRDSRDRGNTGELFFGEGSRLTVL.

This clonotype was seen at least ten times. J is TRBJ2-6 and V is TRBV7-2; 8 bases line up with TRBD2. V was clipped by 2 bases and J by 1 base; unmatched bases: 1. There are 16 residues in the CDR3. Per germline, CDR1 SGHTA and CDR2 FQGNSA. The CDR3 sequence is CASSLSGGSGANVLTF. The CDR3 DNA reads TGTGCCAGCAGCTTAAGCGGGGGTTCTGGGGCCAACGTCCTGACTTTC.

The J gene is TRBJ2-2, the V gene TRBV20-1; weak D call: TRBD2 (7 bases). From germline, CDR1 is DFQATT and CDR2 SNEGSKA (reference sequence). This CDR3 is 15 amino acids long. The V gene lost 1 base and the J gene lost 4 bases, with 13 bases spanning the gap. CDR3 sequence: CSARGEGGGTGELFF. The CDR3 DNA reads as TGCAGTGCTAGAGGGGAAGGGGGGGGCACCGGGGAGCTGTTTTTT.

The chain couples TRBV12-3 or TRBV12-4 to TRBJ2-7; D not certain. The CDR3 has 13 residues. V lost 4 bases to trimming and J lost 5 bases, with 12 bases between them. The CDR3 region has the DNA TGTGCCAGCAGTTCCGGGCTTGTCCACGAGCAGTACTTC. Amino acid sequence: CASSSGLVHEQYF.

This clonotype appeared many times. The chain is built from TRBV5-1 and TRBJ1-1; D perhaps matches TRBD1 (5 bases). The CDR3 is 14 residues long. Trimming removed 4 bases at V and 6 bases at J, with 16 bases between. CDR1 SGHRS and CDR2 YFSETQ come from the germline V gene. The CDR3 here is CASSTAGALAEAFF. As DNA, the CDR3 is TGCGCCAGCAGCACGGCCGGGGCATTAGCTGAAGCTTTCTTT.

This clonotype was found many times. The chain carries TRBV20-1 and TRBJ1-2; D remains unclear. The germline CDR1 and CDR2 sequences are DFQATT and SNEGSKA (reference sequence). Trimming removed 3 bases from V and 7 bases from J, with 15 bases in between. CDR3 length equals 13 residues. CDR3 coding DNA: TGCAGTGCTAGTCTTGAGGGCCAGCGTGGCTACACCTTC. Protein product: CSASLEGQRGYTF.

J is TRBJ2-7 and V is TRBV11-1, with 11 bases aligning to TRBD1. The trim removed 2 bases at V and 2 bases at J, leaving 5 bases unmatched. Germline V CDR1 and CDR2: SGHAT, FQDESV (reference sequence). The CDR3 extends over 16 amino acids. The CDR3 DNA follows: TGTGCCAGCAGCTTATCCGGGACAGGGGGGGCCTACGAGCAGTACTTC. This translates into CASSLSGTGGAYEQYF. The variable domain in full, with the rest retrieved from reference TRBV11-1 and TRBJ2-7, is EAEVAQSPRYKITEKSQAVAFWCDPISGHATLYWYRQILGQGPELLVQFQDESVVDDSQLPKDRFSAERLKGVDSTLKIQPAELGDSAMYLCASSLSGTGGAYEQYFGPGTRLTVT.

This clonotype came up many times. The chain carries TRBV12-3 or TRBV12-4 and TRBJ2-2; TRBD1 matches 10 bases. V was pared by 7 bases and J by 5 bases, with 7 bases of the junction left unmatched. The length of the CDR3 is 15 residues. The CDR3 DNA reads TGTGCCAGCACCCGACAGGGGGCGGTGACCGGGGAGCTGTTTTTT. Amino acid sequence: CASTRQGAVTGELFF.

This clonotype was picked up a small number of times. The chain is built from TRBV11-1 and TRBJ2-2; 10 bases fit TRBD2. In germline, CDR1 is SGHAT, CDR2 FQDESV (reference sequence). The trim removed 4 bases at V and 6 bases at J, leaving 8 bases unmatched. This CDR3 comprises 16 residues. CDR3 region: CASSSRGLAGAGELFF. The DNA of the CDR3 is TGTGCCAGCAGCTCCCGTGGGCTAGCGGGAGCCGGGGAGCTGTTTTTT.